One sample yielded the 26 T cell receptor beta chains listed below, sequenced in a study of T cell clonality in common variable immunodeficiency (dated by TCRdb to about 2015). Receptors were amplified or captured by the immunoSEQ multiplex PCR assay. The clones in this table, taken by TCRdb from immuneACCESS, are in-frame only. Not every clone is retained; where verified, under half of the shortfall comes from an unresolved V gene, and the cause of the rest is unknown. This sample was tabulated with more than 55,000 clones, among which there are no singletons. Clones ranked in the top ten supply around 1.6% of the sample. The sequenced sample was peripheral blood mononuclear cells. Receptor source: a person aged 18-70 years in good health.

This clone was detected many times. The read ends 3 residues shy of where the CDR3 ends; the end is completed using the germline J gene. The chain recombines TRBV7-6 with TRBJ2-2; 10 bases are shared with TRBD2. The CDR3 is 17 residues long. In germline, CDR1 is SGHVS, CDR2 FNYEAQ. Germline trimming cut 1 base from V and 0 bases from J; bases unmatched to any gene: 2. The CDR3 here is CASSLDLAGANTGELFF. CDR3 DNA (partial): TGTGCCAGCAGCTTAGACCTAGCGGGAGCGAACACCGGGGAG.

This clone was detected ten times or more. The CDR3 is cut off 3 residues early in the read; its end comes from the germline J gene. The genes are TRBV18 and TRBJ1-6; the D gene is possibly TRBD1 (5 bases). CDR1 KGHSH and CDR2 LQKENI come from the germline V gene. V lost 4 bases and J 6 bases, leaving 7 bases between the germline ends. CDR3 size: 13 residues. CDR3 amino acids: CASSLDINSPLHF. The CDR3 DNA, read in part, is TGTGCCAGCTCACTGGACATTAATTCACCC.

Many counts were recorded for this clone. The read terminates 3 residues before the CDR3 end, so the remaining end is supplied by the germline J gene. V usage is TRBV18 and J usage is TRBJ2-7; 7 positions match TRBD1. V gave up 4 bases and J gave up 5 bases; unmatched junction bases: 5. This CDR3 comprises 13 residues. Germline V CDR1 and CDR2: KGHSH, LQKENI. CDR3 bases read: TGTGCCAGCTCACGCAGGGGGACCCACGAG. Protein product: CASSRRGTHE. The complete CDR3 protein is CASSRRGTHEQYF. Complete variable domain (other parts from reference TRBV18 and TRBJ2-7): NAGVMQNPRHLVRRRGQEARLRCSPMKGHSHVYWYRQLPEEGLKFMVYLQKENIIDESGMPKERFSAEFPKEGPSILRIQQVVRGDSAAYFCASSRRGTHEQYFGPGTRLTVT.

This clone was observed many times. From the germline J gene comes the end of the CDR3, since the read stops 3 residues before it. J is TRBJ1-3 and V is TRBV28, with 7 bases matching TRBD1. Germline CDR1 and CDR2: MDHEN and SYDVKM. V was clipped by 8 bases and J by 6 bases; unmatched bases: 10. CDR3 length: 14 amino acids. The DNA read from the CDR3 is TGTGCCAGCGGGATTTACAGGGGTGAAAACACC. It translates to CASGIYRGENT. The CDR3 in its entirety is CASGIYRGENTIYF.

This clone was counted many times. The CDR3 end lies 3 residues beyond the end of the read and is filled in from the germline J gene. The chain uses TRBV6-4 and TRBJ2-2, with D possibly being TRBD1 (6 bases). V was clipped by 2 bases and J by 4 bases, with 11 bases between them. CDR3 length equals 15 residues. Germline CDR1 MRHNA, CDR2 SNTAGT. CDR3 in amino acids: CASSDGTSPTGELFF. The CDR3 bases that were read are TGTGCCAGCAGTGACGGGACAAGCCCCACCGGGGAG.

This clone was detected many times. The read halts 3 residues ahead of the CDR3 end, with the missing end drawn from the germline J gene. The chain links TRBV7-9 to TRBJ2-7, with 9 bases fitting TRBD1. Losses at the gene ends were 5 bases for V and 5 bases for J; bases not matched to a gene: 10. The germline V gene has CDR1 SEHNR and CDR2 FQNEAQ (reference sequence). The CDR3 loop spans 15 amino acids. CDR3 DNA, as far as it was read: TGTGCCAGCAGCCCTACCGGGACAGGGAACCACGAG. Amino acids: CASSPTGTGNHE. The full CDR3 protein reads CASSPTGTGNHEQYF. Full variable domain (rest looked up from reference TRBV7-9 and TRBJ2-7): DTGVSQNPRHKITKRGQNVTFRCDPISEHNRLYWYRQTLGQGPEFLTYFQNEAQLEKSRLLSDRFSAERPKGSFSTLEIQRTEQGDSAMYLCASSPTGTGNHEQYFGPGTRLTVT.

This clone was recorded at least ten times. The missing CDR3 end, 3 residues past where the read stops, is filled in from the germline J gene. The chain carries TRBV20-1 and TRBJ1-1; D is undetermined. CDR3 length: 13 amino acids. V was shortened by 1 base and J by 3 bases, with 9 bases between the two germline ends. Germline lookup yields CDR1 DFQATT and CDR2 SNEGSKA (reference sequence). The covered CDR3 bases are TGCAGTGCTAGAGGCGGCGGGGACACTGAA. As protein: CSARGGGDTE. The entire CDR3 sequence reads CSARGGGDTEAFF.

A few counts support this clone. One end of the junction varies from germline; a read error may be responsible. The sequence runs out 3 residues before the end of the CDR3; the remainder is reconstructed from the germline J gene. The rearrangement links TRBV7-7 to TRBJ2-5, with unresolved D. CDR1 is SSHAT and CDR2 is FNYEAQ in the germline V gene (reference sequence). There are 13 residues in the CDR3. The CDR3 region is CASSRQIQETQYF. The CDR3 DNA, read in part, is TGTGCTAGCAGCCGACAAATCCAAGAGACC.

To note about this clone: The CDR3 extends 3 residues past the end of the read, so its final part is completed from the germline J gene. The V call is TRBV6-2 or TRBV6-3, the J call TRBJ2-7; TRBD1 matches 7 bases. CDR1 is MNHEY, CDR2 SVGEGT, per germline. V shed 7 bases, J shed 5 bases, and the junction held 17 bases outside the gene matches. This CDR3 contains 16 residues. The CDR3 region is CASTPQTGLGRDEQYF. Incomplete CDR3 DNA: TGTGCCAGCACCCCACAGACAGGGCTGGGTCGTGACGAG.

This clone was counted many times. The DNA ends 3 residues before the CDR3 does, and the rest of the CDR3 is filled in from the germline J gene. The chain recombines TRBV5-4 with TRBJ2-7; 7 bases align to TRBD1. V lost 2 bases to trimming and J lost 2 bases; unmatched junction nucleotides: 7. The CDR3 has 15 amino acids. In germline, CDR1 is SGHNT, CDR2 YYREEE (reference sequence). The sequenced part of the CDR3 DNA is TGTGCCAGCAGCTTAGATTACGGACAGGCCTACGAG. Its protein is CASSLDYGQAYE. The whole CDR3 reads CASSLDYGQAYEQYF.

As to this clone: Read sequence stops 3 residues before the CDR3 end, and the germline J gene provides the missing end. The chain carries TRBV7-9 and TRBJ1-1; D is undetermined. In germline, CDR1 is SEHNR, CDR2 FQNEAQ (reference sequence). V was trimmed by 3 bases and J by 3 bases, leaving 5 bases between them. This CDR3 region has 12 residues. The DNA read from the CDR3 is TGTGCCAGCAGCTTCGGGGACACTGAA. Translated: CASSFGDTE. The complete CDR3 sequence is CASSFGDTEAFF.

By proportion, this clone is medium-sized. Sequencing ends 3 residues short of the CDR3 end; the germline J gene provides the rest. V usage is TRBV19 and J usage is TRBJ1-1; D remains ambiguous. Germline CDR1 LNHDA, CDR2 SQIVND (reference sequence). This CDR3 has 13 residues. Partial CDR3 DNA: TGTGCCAGTAGTATAGATCCGTCTAGAGAA. It translates to CASSIDPSRE. The complete CDR3 reads CASSIDPSREAFF.

This clone was recorded many times. The read falls 3 residues short of the CDR3 end, and the missing part is taken from the germline J gene. The V call is TRBV13, the J call TRBJ2-7; D is uncertain. The germline CDR1 and CDR2 sequences are PRHDT and FYEKMQ (reference sequence). V was pared by 3 bases and J by 4 bases, with 10 bases between. CDR3 size: 13 residues. The sequenced CDR3 bases are TGTGCCAGCAGCTTCTCTAGTGGGTACGAG. It specifies CASSFSSGYE. The full CDR3 protein reads CASSFSSGYEQYF.

This clone was observed many times. The read ends 3 residues early relative to the CDR3; the germline J gene fills the gap. This chain links TRBV30 with TRBJ2-1; TRBD2 aligns across 7 bases. This CDR3 spans 14 amino acids. Germline lookup yields CDR1 GTSNPN and CDR2 SVGIG (reference sequence). The V and J ends lost 3 bases and 2 bases, in that order; junction bases with no gene match: 4. CDR3 protein: CAWRREPAYNEQFF. The part of the CDR3 DNA that was read is TGTGCCTGGAGGCGGGAGCCGGCCTACAATGAG.

This clone was observed at least ten times. The CDR3 end lies 3 residues beyond the end of the read and is filled in from the germline J gene. The chain links TRBV20-1 to TRBJ2-1; TRBD2 matches 12 bases. Trimming removed 6 bases from V and 6 bases from J; junction bases left unmatched: 18. The CDR3 has 18 residues. Germline values: CDR1 DFQATT, CDR2 SNEGSKA (reference sequence). CDR3 bases read: TGCAGTGCCAACGACAGGACTAGCGGGAACTGGATGGGCAATGAG. Translating it yields CSANDRTSGNWMGNE. The entire CDR3 reads CSANDRTSGNWMGNEQFF.

This clone was detected many times. The CDR3 end is not reached by the read, which stops 3 residues before it; the germline J gene fills it in. The chain employs TRBV5-1 and TRBJ2-2, with D maybe TRBD1 (6 bases). Germline V gene sequence: CDR1 SGHRS, CDR2 YFSETQ. The CDR3 has 17 amino acids. Trimming took off 2 bases at V and 2 bases at J, with 16 bases between the two ends. The CDR3 spells CASSFNPGDTNTGELFF. The CDR3 bases that were read are TGCGCCAGCAGCTTCAACCCCGGGGACACCAACACCGGGGAG.

This clone was found many times. The CDR3 extends 3 residues past the end of the read, so its final part is completed from the germline J gene. This chain uses TRBV28 with TRBJ2-7, with 7 positions matching TRBD1. The V and J ends lost 6 bases and 5 bases, in that order; junction bases with no gene match: 13. The CDR3 runs 15 residues. CDR1 is MDHEN and CDR2 is SYDVKM in the germline V gene. This CDR3 reads CASSRPGQAINEQYF. The part of the CDR3 DNA that was read is TGTGCCAGCAGCCGCCCCGGACAGGCAATCAACGAG.

This clone was detected ten times or more. The read falls 3 residues short of the CDR3 end, and the missing part is taken from the germline J gene. The J gene is TRBJ2-3, the V gene TRBV11-2; D gene ambiguous. Germline CDR1 SGHAT, CDR2 FQNNGV. Trimming pared 5 bases from V and 3 bases from J, leaving 15 bases between. This CDR3 spans 15 amino acids. The CDR3 spells CASSPRGRATDTQYF. CDR3 DNA (partial): TGTGCCAGCAGCCCAAGAGGAAGGGCGACAGATACG.

This clone was detected many times. The read terminates 3 residues before the CDR3 end, so the remaining end is supplied by the germline J gene. The rearrangement joins TRBV14 to TRBJ2-5; the D gene is possibly TRBD2 (6 bases). The V gene's germline CDR1 is SGHDN and CDR2 FVKESK. Deletions cut 4 bases from V and 5 bases from J, with 11 bases between. The CDR3 loop spans 13 amino acids. CDR3: CASSPWGEETQYF. CDR3 bases read: TGTGCCAGCAGCCCCTGGGGGGAGGAGACC.

This clone was counted ten times or more. The read stops 3 residues short of the end of the CDR3; the missing end is completed from the germline J gene. The chain carries TRBV29-1 and TRBJ2-1; 7 nucleotides align to TRBD2. The junction had 8 bases not matched to a gene; V was cut back by 3 bases and J by 6 bases. Per the germline V gene, CDR1 is SQVTM and CDR2 is ANQGSEA. CDR3 length: 14 amino acids. The sequenced part of the CDR3 DNA is TGCAGCGTTGAGGAAGGAGCGGGAAGCAATGAG. It translates to CSVEEGAGSNE. The full CDR3 reads CSVEEGAGSNEQFF.

This clone was seen repeatedly, ten times or more. The CDR3 extends 3 residues past the end of the read, so its final part is completed from the germline J gene. The chain has TRBV9 and TRBJ2-5; D might be TRBD2 (5 bases). The CDR3 totals 16 residues. The V gene's germline CDR1 is SGDLS and CDR2 YYNGEE. With 0 bases removed from V and 2 bases from J, the gap between germline ends came to 14 bases. CDR3 DNA, as far as it was read: TGTGCCAGCAGCGTAGGACGGGGTGCACGACAAGAGACC. The encoded protein is CASSVGRGARQET. In full, the CDR3 is CASSVGRGARQETQYF.

This clone was counted between two and nine times. Its ends do not fully match the called genes, so a read error is possible. The read is 3 residues too short to cover the CDR3 end, so that end is filled in from the germline J gene. The chain recombines TRBV2 with TRBJ2-7; 12 nucleotides agree with TRBD1. CDR1 and CDR2 (germline): SNHLY, FYNNEI. The CDR3 loop spans 12 amino acids. The CDR3 reads CACRDRGHEQYF. The CDR3 bases that were read are TGTGCCTGCAGGGACAGGGGGCACGAG.

This clone was observed a few times. The CDR3 is cut off 3 residues early in the read; its end comes from the germline J gene. The chain recombines TRBV18 with TRBJ2-7, with 9 bases aligning to TRBD1. The CDR3 consists of 15 residues. J was trimmed by 6 bases and V by 5 bases; bases with no gene match: 11. Germline values: CDR1 KGHSH, CDR2 LQKENI. The CDR3: CASSAKQGAALEQYF. CDR3 DNA (partial): TGTGCCAGCTCAGCCAAACAGGGGGCGGCTCTCGAG. Variable domain in full (rest from reference TRBV18 and TRBJ2-7): NAGVMQNPRHLVRRRGQEARLRCSPMKGHSHVYWYRQLPEEGLKFMVYLQKENIIDESGMPKERFSAEFPKEGPSILRIQQVVRGDSAAYFCASSAKQGAALEQYFGPGTRLTVT.

This clone was picked up many times. The CDR3 extends 3 residues past the end of the read, so its final part is completed from the germline J gene. The chain is built from TRBV30 and TRBJ1-1; D is ambiguous. CDR1 and CDR2 from the germline V gene are GTSNPN and SVGIG (reference sequence). The CDR3 totals 13 residues. V was clipped by 3 bases and J by 7 bases, with 15 bases between them. The CDR3 bases that were read are TGTGCCTGGAGCGCTAGTTCCGCGGGTGAA. Amino acids: CAWSASSAGE. The CDR3, in full, reads CAWSASSAGEAFF. The whole variable domain, filled in from reference TRBV30 and TRBJ1-1, reads SQTIHQWPATLVQPVGSPLSLECTVEGTSNPNLYWYRQAAGRGLQLLFYSVGIGQISSEVPQNLSASRPQDRQFILSSKKLLLSDSGFYLCAWSASSAGEAFFGQGTRLTVV.

Ten or more counts support this clone. The CDR3 extends 3 residues past the end of the read, so its final part is completed from the germline J gene. The chain joins TRBV2 to TRBJ2-1, with 7 bases fitting TRBD2. Per the germline V gene, CDR1 is SNHLY and CDR2 is FYNNEI. The CDR3 consists of 16 residues. Germline trimming cut 8 bases from V and 0 bases from J; bases unmatched to any gene: 10. CDR3 DNA (partial): TGTGCCAGCGGCGCAAGGGGAGGGCCCTCCTACAATGAG. Its protein product is CASGARGGPSYNE. The whole CDR3 is CASGARGGPSYNEQFF.

This clone has a count of ten or more. The read halts 3 residues ahead of the CDR3 end, with the missing end drawn from the germline J gene. V gene TRBV7-8 combines with J gene TRBJ2-4; a weak D match, TRBD1 (5 bases). The CDR3 is made up of 15 amino acids. The germline V gene has CDR1 SGHVS and CDR2 FQNEAQ. The germline V and J ends were trimmed by 4 bases and 2 bases, with 12 bases remaining between them. The part of the CDR3 DNA that was read is TGTGCCAGCAGCTGGGTTAGGGGAACCAAAAACATT. As protein: CASSWVRGTKNI. The full CDR3 is CASSWVRGTKNIQYF.